The rows below give T cell receptor beta chains drawn from one sample of a study of T-cell memory formation after mild COVID-19. TCRdb re-derived calls from the 5' RACE reads in MiXCR, one entry per CDR3 protein. The sample contains more than 250,000 distinct CDR3 sequences, 16% of which appear only once. The material sequenced was PBMCs or a T cell subset sorted from them (not recorded which). These receptors were obtained from a man younger than 35 who had mild COVID-19 (a few samples of this study predate the infection). Cell type and time point are not known. The CDR3 runs from the conserved cysteine through the conserved F or W. The order of the fields is clone size, J gene, D gene, V gene, CDR3 DNA, CDR3 protein. The D gene is left open where the match is weak. Clone size is not always given. Where it is, it says once, few, many or a class for expanded clones.

clone_size: .; j_call: TRBJ1-5; d_call: .; v_call: TRBV20-1; cdr3_nt: TGCAGTGCAACATCTCCGGGCAATCAGCCCCAGCATTTT; cdr3_aa: CSATSPGNQPQHF
clone_size: .; j_call: TRBJ2-5; d_call: TRBD2; v_call: TRBV7-6; cdr3_nt: TGTGCCAGCAGCTGGCGGGGGAGGGAGACCCAGTACTTC; cdr3_aa: CASSWRGRETQYF
clone_size: few; j_call: TRBJ2-5; d_call: TRBD2; v_call: TRBV28; cdr3_nt: TGTGCCAGCAGTTTTGTTAGCGGGGGCCCTCAAGAGACCCAGTACTTC; cdr3_aa: CASSFVSGGPQETQYF
clone_size: .; j_call: TRBJ2-2; d_call: TRBD2; v_call: TRBV12-3/TRBV12-4; cdr3_nt: TGTGCCAGCAGGACTAGCGGCTCGAACACCGGGGAGCTGTTTTTT; cdr3_aa: CASRTSGSNTGELFF
clone_size: few; j_call: TRBJ1-5; d_call: TRBD1; v_call: TRBV28; cdr3_nt: TGTGCCAGCCGAGACTCGGGACAGAACAATCAGCCCCAGCATTTT; cdr3_aa: CASRDSGQNNQPQHF
clone_size: many; j_call: TRBJ2-5; d_call: TRBD2; v_call: TRBV7-9; cdr3_nt: TGTGCCAGCAGCTTAGTTGGGGGACTAGCGGGCCAAGAGACCCAGTACTTC; cdr3_aa: CASSLVGGLAGQETQYF
clone_size: .; j_call: TRBJ1-5; d_call: .; v_call: TRBV6-1; cdr3_nt: TGTGCCGGAGGCGGGGGCAATCAGCCCCAGCAATTT; cdr3_aa: CAGGGGNQPQQF
clone_size: .; j_call: TRBJ2-1; d_call: .; v_call: TRBV5-4; cdr3_nt: TGTGCCAGCACCGTGGAGGGCGGTTACAATGAGCAGTTCTTC; cdr3_aa: CASTVEGGYNEQFF
clone_size: .; j_call: TRBJ1-2; d_call: .; v_call: TRBV4-1; cdr3_nt: TGCGCCAGCAGCCAAGGCACAGGCGTACTCTATGGCTACACCTTC; cdr3_aa: CASSQGTGVLYGYTF
clone_size: .; j_call: TRBJ2-1; d_call: .; v_call: TRBV7-3; cdr3_nt: TGTGCCAGCAGCCCAAGCCAGGGTTTACATGAGCAGTTCTTC; cdr3_aa: CASSPSQGLHEQFF
clone_size: .; j_call: TRBJ1-6; d_call: .; v_call: TRBV2; cdr3_nt: TGTGCCAGCAGGACTGAGGGGGGTAATTCACCCCTCCACTTT; cdr3_aa: CASRTEGGNSPLHF
clone_size: .; j_call: TRBJ2-2; d_call: TRBD2; v_call: TRBV4-3; cdr3_nt: TGCGCCAGCAGACAAGTTCTAGCGGGGGGCCGCACCGGGGAGCTGTTTTTT; cdr3_aa: CASRQVLAGGRTGELFF
clone_size: few; j_call: TRBJ2-5; d_call: .; v_call: TRBV21-1; cdr3_nt: TGTGCCAGCAGGAGGACCGCTCCCGGGACCCAGTACTTC; cdr3_aa: CASRRTAPGTQYF
clone_size: few; j_call: TRBJ2-1; d_call: TRBD1; v_call: TRBV5-1; cdr3_nt: TGCGCCAGCAGCTCGACTCCGGGACAGTCTTCCTACAATGAGCAGTTCTTC; cdr3_aa: CASSSTPGQSSYNEQFF
clone_size: .; j_call: TRBJ1-3; d_call: .; v_call: TRBV20-1; cdr3_nt: TGCAGTGCTAGAGATGAGTACTCTGGAAACACCATATATTTT; cdr3_aa: CSARDEYSGNTIYF
clone_size: .; j_call: TRBJ1-6; d_call: TRBD1; v_call: TRBV7-9; cdr3_nt: TGTGCCAGCAAGAAACAGGGGGAGTATTCACCCCTCCACTTT; cdr3_aa: CASKKQGEYSPLHF
clone_size: few; j_call: TRBJ1-1; d_call: .; v_call: TRBV5-1; cdr3_nt: TGCGCCAGCAGCTTGGCCGTAGGTCTGAACACTGAAGCTTTCTTT; cdr3_aa: CASSLAVGLNTEAFF
clone_size: .; j_call: TRBJ2-7; d_call: .; v_call: TRBV4-2; cdr3_nt: TGTGCCAGCAGCCAAGATCGACAGTATGAGCAGTACTTC; cdr3_aa: CASSQDRQYEQYF
clone_size: many; j_call: TRBJ2-3; d_call: .; v_call: TRBV27; cdr3_nt: TGTGCCAGCAGTTTATCGTCACTAGTTCGCACAGATACGCAGTATTTT; cdr3_aa: CASSLSSLVRTDTQYF
clone_size: many; j_call: TRBJ2-1; d_call: .; v_call: TRBV15; cdr3_nt: TGTGCCACCAGCAGAGACGCAGGGACCCAACCGTACAATGAGCAGTTCTTC; cdr3_aa: CATSRDAGTQPYNEQFF
clone_size: .; j_call: TRBJ1-5; d_call: TRBD1; v_call: TRBV20-1; cdr3_nt: TGCAGTGCTAGACGACAGGGGGCGCGTAGTCAGCCCCAGCATTTT; cdr3_aa: CSARRQGARSQPQHF
clone_size: few; j_call: TRBJ1-1; d_call: .; v_call: TRBV4-3; cdr3_nt: TGCGCCAGCAGCCAAGAGGGCCTGGGCAGTCCCGCCACTGAAGCTTTCTTT; cdr3_aa: CASSQEGLGSPATEAFF
clone_size: .; j_call: TRBJ2-5; d_call: TRBD2; v_call: TRBV5-4; cdr3_nt: TGTGCCAGCAGAGATGGGACTAGCGGGGGCCTGTCAGGGACCCAGTACTTC; cdr3_aa: CASRDGTSGGLSGTQYF
clone_size: .; j_call: TRBJ1-2; d_call: .; v_call: TRBV3-1; cdr3_nt: TGTGCCAGCAGCCCCCGGTGGGTGCCCCCCTATGGCTACACCTTC; cdr3_aa: CASSPRWVPPYGYTF
clone_size: .; j_call: TRBJ2-3; d_call: .; v_call: TRBV7-2; cdr3_nt: TGTGCCAGCAGCTTAGAGAAGGGAGATACGCAGTATTTT; cdr3_aa: CASSLEKGDTQYF
clone_size: few; j_call: TRBJ1-4; d_call: .; v_call: TRBV5-1; cdr3_nt: TGCGCCAGCAGCCTAGGACTGTTTCAAAAACTGTTTTTT; cdr3_aa: CASSLGLFQKLFF
clone_size: .; j_call: TRBJ1-2; d_call: .; v_call: TRBV13; cdr3_nt: TGTGCCAGCAGCTTCGGGTCGGTGGGCTATGGCTACACCTTC; cdr3_aa: CASSFGSVGYGYTF
clone_size: .; j_call: TRBJ2-7; d_call: TRBD2; v_call: TRBV20-1; cdr3_nt: TGCAGTGCTAGAGTTTGGAGCGGGGGTTGGTACGAGCAGTACTTC; cdr3_aa: CSARVWSGGWYEQYF
clone_size: few; j_call: TRBJ1-4; d_call: .; v_call: TRBV20-1; cdr3_nt: TGCAGTGCTAGAATTGTCCCCAATGAAAAACTGTTTTTT; cdr3_aa: CSARIVPNEKLFF